These 22 T cell receptor beta chains share one sample of origin, sequenced in a study of T cells in Graves' hyperthyroidism and ophthalmopathy (dated 2019 in TCRdb). Library preparation employed multiplex PCR. Sequenced using an Illumina HiSeq 2000. The TCR beta CDR3 regions were amplified from RNA transcripts. A first-round RT-PCR of the TCR CDR3 used the HTBI primer set with the Qiagen OneStep RT-PCR kit. TCRdb trimmed the raw reads at Q25, called clones with MiXCR and kept productive beta chains. Each CDR3 protein gets just one entry, which takes the most common genes and DNA from the rows behind it. The sample contains more than 550,000 distinct CDR3 sequences, 17% of them found a single time. Around 15% of the sample rests with the top ten. Sequencing used blood. The receptors here all came from a man aged 50-60 years with Graves' hyperthyroidism.

Details on this clonotype: This sequence may be a read error, since a much larger clone differs from it by one base. The chain uses TRBV4-1 and TRBJ2-5; TRBD2 agrees at 11 bases. There are 16 residues in the CDR3. Germline V gene data show CDR1 as MGHRA and CDR2 as YSYEKL. V lost 4 bases to trimming and J lost 4 bases; unmatched junction nucleotides: 8. DNA for the CDR3: TGCGCCAGCAGCCCAGAACTAGCGGGAGTTGGAGAGACCCAGTACTTC. It is translated as CASSPELAGVGETQYF.

This clonotype was seen repeatedly, ten times or more. The chain couples TRBV28 to TRBJ1-1; D is unclear. Per the germline V gene, CDR1 is MDHEN and CDR2 is SYDVKM. The CDR3 extends over 14 amino acids. The V and J ends lost 3 bases and 0 bases respectively, with 8 bases between them. The chain's CDR3 is CASSFARLNTEAFF. The CDR3 DNA reads TGTGCCAGCAGTTTTGCACGGCTGAACACTGAAGCTTTCTTT.

V gene TRBV6-1 combines with J gene TRBJ2-1, with unresolved D. Trimming removed 7 bases at V and 1 base at J, with 14 bases between. Germline-derived CDR1 and CDR2 are MNHNS and SASEGT. This CDR3 contains 15 residues. Here the CDR3 reads CASNGRVWSYNEQFF. CDR3 sequence (DNA): TGTGCCAGCAATGGACGGGTTTGGTCCTACAATGAGCAGTTCTTC.

This clonotype has a count of ten or more. The chain couples TRBV27 to TRBJ1-2; D gene ambiguous. Trimming cost V 10 bases and J 4 bases, with 16 bases left between them. CDR1 and CDR2 from the germline V gene are MNHEY and SMNVEV (reference sequence). The CDR3 covers 13 residues. Here the CDR3 reads CATAWSRSYGYTF. The CDR3 DNA reads TGTGCCACCGCGTGGTCACGCTCCTATGGCTACACCTTC.

Turning to this clonotype: A much larger clone is a single base away; this may be a read error. The V call is TRBV28, the J call TRBJ1-6, with D hard to call. The CDR3 has 13 residues. The V gene lost 6 bases and the J gene lost 10 bases, with 13 bases spanning the gap. Germline CDR1 reads MDHEN; CDR2 reads SYDVKM. Written as DNA, the CDR3 is TGTGCCAGCAGACCCCGGACCGAGTCACCCCTCCACTTT. Translated: CASRPRTESPLHF.

This clonotype came up once. A single base separates this from a much larger clone, so it may be a read error. CDR3 DNA: TGTGCCAGCAGCTTGGAGGGACTAGCGGGAGGGCCGGGGACCCAGTACTTC. Amino acid sequence: CASSLEGLAGGPGTQYF. The rearrangement joins TRBV5-6 to TRBJ2-5, with 16 bases lining up with TRBD2. V dropped 0 bases and J dropped 7; count of bases not matched to a gene: 6. The V gene's germline CDR1 is SGHDT and CDR2 YYEEEE. The CDR3 is 17 residues long.

In this sample, this clonotype turned up many times. This chain uses TRBV19 with TRBJ2-3, with TRBD2 matching over 12 bases. CDR3 length: 15 residues. Germline trimming cut 4 bases from V and 4 bases from J; bases unmatched to any gene: 3. Germline-derived CDR1 and CDR2 are LNHDA and SQIVND (reference sequence). CDR3 bases: TGTGCCAGTAGTAGGACTAGCGGGACATCAGATACGCAGTATTTT. It yields the protein CASSRTSGTSDTQYF.

This clonotype has at least ten counts. The CDR3 is CASSPGTSGSHYNEQFF. In DNA, the CDR3 is TGTGCCAGCAGTCCCGGGACTAGCGGGAGCCACTACAATGAGCAGTTCTTC. This sequence joins TRBV28 and TRBJ2-1, with 14 positions matching TRBD2. The germline V gene encodes CDR1 MDHEN and CDR2 SYDVKM. The CDR3 consists of 17 residues. V lost 5 bases and J lost 3; bases outside the gene matches: 6.

There are many counts of this clonotype. This rearrangement joins TRBV11-2 to TRBJ2-1; the D gene is possibly TRBD1 (7 bases). Trimming removed 6 bases from V and 4 bases from J, with 16 bases in between. The germline V gene has CDR1 SGHAT and CDR2 FQNNGV. The CDR3 is 15 amino acids. CDR3 DNA: TGTGCCAGCAGAAAAGGACAGGAGGGGTACAATGAGCAGTTCTTC. Translation gives CASRKGQEGYNEQFF.

The genes are TRBV6-2 or TRBV6-3 and TRBJ2-1; possibly TRBD1 for D (5 bases). This CDR3 is 15 amino acids long. Looked up from germline, CDR1 is MNHEY and CDR2 is SVGEGT. V lost 3 bases to trimming and J lost 8 bases, with 17 bases between them. The CDR3 DNA is TGTGCCAGCAGTTATTATAACAGGCTAGGAGATGAGCAGTTCTTC. It translates to CASSYYNRLGDEQFF.

The chain links TRBV6-2 or TRBV6-3 to TRBJ2-7, with D tentatively TRBD2 (5 bases). CDR3 length: 13 residues. Trimming took off 2 bases at V and 6 bases at J, with 11 bases between the two ends. Germline V gene data show CDR1 as MNHEY and CDR2 as SVGEGT. The CDR3 bases are TGTGCCAGCAGTTACCTCACTAGAGGCGAGCAGTACTTC. This translates into CASSYLTRGEQYF.

In DNA, the CDR3 is TGTGCCAGCAAACGGGGGGGGAGAGGGGAAGCTTTCTTT. It encodes CASKRGGRGEAFF. The V call is TRBV6-1, the J call TRBJ1-1; weak D call: TRBD1 (5 bases). CDR3 length equals 13 residues. Germline V gives CDR1 MNHNS, CDR2 SASEGT. V was pared by 7 bases and J by 8 bases, with 17 bases between.

The chain recombines TRBV7-3 with TRBJ2-2, with 13 bases identical to TRBD2. Per the germline V gene, CDR1 is SGHTA and CDR2 is FQGTGA. The CDR3 is 16 amino acids. V lost 4 bases and J lost 7; bases outside the gene matches: 6. The CDR3 reads CASSSRTSGRVGELFF. In DNA, the CDR3 is TGTGCCAGCAGCTCCCGGACTAGCGGGAGAGTCGGGGAGCTGTTTTTT.

This clonotype came up a few times. V and J are TRBV24-1 and TRBJ2-7, with 8 bases aligning to TRBD1. V trimming: 8 bases; J trimming: 3 bases; junction bases outside the gene matches: 11. Germline CDR1 and CDR2: KGHDR and SFDVKD. The CDR3 sequence is 15 residues long. The CDR3 DNA reads as TGTGCCACCAAGATCTCAGGGGGCGATAGCTACGAGCAGTACTTC. Encoded protein: CATKISGGDSYEQYF.

At least ten counts were recorded for this clonotype. This chain joins TRBV3-1 and TRBJ1-1; unclear D gene. Germline V gene lookup returns CDR1 LGHDT and CDR2 YNNKEL (reference sequence). The CDR3 length is 11 residues. The V and J ends lost 5 bases and 11 bases respectively, with 12 bases between them. CDR3 in amino acids: CASSKGRFAFF. DNA for the CDR3: TGTGCCAGCAGCAAAGGACGGTTCGCTTTCTTT.

This clonotype was counted only a few times. The chain is built from TRBV7-3 and TRBJ2-3; 12 bases match TRBD2. The CDR3 has 16 residues. Trimming cost V 2 bases and J 8 bases; bases outside gene matches: 8. The germline V gene encodes CDR1 SGHTA and CDR2 FQGTGA. CDR3 loop: CASSLGPSSGRVTQYF. In DNA, the CDR3 is TGTGCCAGCAGCTTAGGGCCTTCTAGCGGGAGGGTTACGCAGTATTTT.

This clonotype was recorded at least ten times. V usage is TRBV9 and J usage is TRBJ2-7, with D unclear. Trimming left V 4 bases short and J 1 base short, with 15 bases between. Per the germline V gene, CDR1 is SGDLS and CDR2 is YYNGEE. This CDR3 comprises 15 residues. The CDR3 spells CASSPPGDLSYEQYF. The CDR3 region has the DNA TGTGCCAGCAGCCCGCCAGGCGATCTATCCTACGAGCAGTACTTC.

Ten or more counts support this clonotype. This chain links TRBV7-3 with TRBJ2-2; D is perhaps TRBD2 (5 bases). CDR3 size: 12 residues. The V and J ends lost 8 bases and 5 bases respectively, with 9 bases between them. The germline gives CDR1 SGHTA, CDR2 FQGTGA. CDR3 DNA sequence: TGTGCCAGCGGAAGGGAGACCGGGGAGCTGTTTTTT. Encoded protein: CASGRETGELFF.

This clonotype came up many times. The CDR3 is CASRTAAGNYGYTF. The CDR3 nucleotides read TGTGCCAGCAGGACGGCGGCGGGCAACTATGGCTACACCTTC. The chain couples TRBV11-2 to TRBJ1-2; D not resolved. Trimming cost V 6 bases and J 2 bases, with 13 bases left between them. CDR1 and CDR2 from the germline V gene are SGHAT and FQNNGV. The CDR3 covers 14 residues. The variable domain in full, with the rest retrieved from reference TRBV11-2 and TRBJ1-2, is EAGVAQSPRYKIIEKRQSVAFWCNPISGHATLYWYQQILGQGPKLLIQFQNNGVVDDSQLPKDRFSAERLKGVDSTLKIQPAKLEDSAVYLCASRTAAGNYGYTFGSGTRLTVV.

This sequence joins TRBV20-1 and TRBJ2-7, with 13 nucleotides matching TRBD2. Trimming took 4 bases from V and 3 from J; bases not matched to a gene: 6. Germline V gene lookup returns CDR1 DFQATT and CDR2 SNEGSKA (reference sequence). CDR3 length: 15 amino acids. CDR3: CSATKGLAGNYEQYF. CDR3 bases: TGCAGTGCTACAAAGGGACTAGCGGGAAACTACGAGCAGTACTTC.

Many counts were recorded for this clonotype. J is TRBJ2-2 and V is TRBV27; a possible D gene is TRBD2 (6 bases). The V gene lost 7 bases and the J gene lost 5 bases, with 17 bases spanning the gap. Germline V gene data show CDR1 as MNHEY and CDR2 as SMNVEV (reference sequence). CDR3 length: 15 amino acids. The CDR3 DNA reads as TGTGCCAGCATTGCGACGGGACTTGGGACCGGGGAGCTGTTTTTT. Amino acids: CASIATGLGTGELFF.

The rearrangement links TRBV11-2 to TRBJ2-7, with TRBD2 as a possible D gene (6 bases). Germline CDR1 reads SGHAT; CDR2 reads FQNNGV. V lost 3 bases and J 2 bases, leaving 11 bases between the germline ends. There are 14 residues in the CDR3. The CDR3 is CASSFDSGPYEQYF. The CDR3 DNA reads as TGTGCCAGCAGCTTCGATAGCGGACCCTACGAGCAGTACTTC.